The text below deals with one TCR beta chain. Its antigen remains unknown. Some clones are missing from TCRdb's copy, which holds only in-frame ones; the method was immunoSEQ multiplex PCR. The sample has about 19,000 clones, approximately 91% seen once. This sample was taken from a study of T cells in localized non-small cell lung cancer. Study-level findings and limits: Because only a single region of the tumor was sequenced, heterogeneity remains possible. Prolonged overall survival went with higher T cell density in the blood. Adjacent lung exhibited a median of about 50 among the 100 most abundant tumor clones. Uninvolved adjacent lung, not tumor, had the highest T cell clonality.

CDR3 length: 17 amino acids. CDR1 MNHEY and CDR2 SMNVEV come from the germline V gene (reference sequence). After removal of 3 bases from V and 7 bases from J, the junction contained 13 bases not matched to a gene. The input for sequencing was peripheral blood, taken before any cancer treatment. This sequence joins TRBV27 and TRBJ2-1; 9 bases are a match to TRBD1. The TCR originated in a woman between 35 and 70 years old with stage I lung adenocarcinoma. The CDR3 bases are TGTGCCAGCAGTTTTCTCCCCACAGGGGGCTTTGAGAATGAGCAGTTCTTC. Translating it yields CASSFLPTGGFENEQFF.